This TCR beta chain comes out of a study of early T cells in non-severe SARS-CoV-2 infection. Study information: Bulk RNA isolated from unsorted whole blood underwent sequencing; chains were not paired.

Researchers attached unique molecular identifiers to individual cDNA molecules. MiXCR, applied by TCRdb to the 5' RACE reads, yields one record per CDR3 protein. The data show about 97,000 distinct CDR3 sequences, approximately 10% seen once. CDR1 SGDLS and CDR2 YYNGEE come from the germline V gene. Germline trimming cut 1 base from V and 6 bases from J; bases unmatched to any gene: 5. The CDR3 covers 14 residues. This clonotype was observed at least ten times. Its target is unknown. Study-level results: Reliance on VDJdb matching favored anti-spike CD8 responses; private and CD4 specificities were missed.

This clonotype was sampled from an adult who was a healthcare worker with PCR-confirmed SARS-CoV-2 infection or an uninfected control (not recorded which). The chain is built from TRBV9 and TRBJ2-3, with 7 bases fitting TRBD2. Sequencing used whole blood, obtained at baseline. CDR3 DNA sequence: TGTGCCAGCAGCGTAAAACTAGCGATTGATACGCAGTATTTT. It is translated as CASSVKLAIDTQYF.